These 9 T cell receptor beta chains were all obtained from the same sample, sequenced in a study of graft-versus-host responses after intestinal transplantation. These receptors' antigens are unknown. The protocol was immunoSEQ multiplex PCR, while the TCRdb copy is restricted to in-frame clones and leaves out a portion. The sample holds about 120,000 clones, just over 90% seen once. The sample here was unstimulated CD4+ T cells sorted from spleen or lymph node cells, taken before intestinal transplant. The receptors come from a human donor who received an intestinal transplant.

This rearrangement joins TRBV10-3 to TRBJ1-2; D uncertain. CDR3 length: 12 residues. CDR1 is ENHRY, CDR2 SYGVKD, per germline. The V end was cut by 7 bases, the J end by 2 bases, with 8 bases between. The CDR3 reads CAINQANYGYTF. The CDR3 DNA sequence: TGTGCCATCAATCAGGCGAACTATGGCTACACCTTC.

The chain is built from TRBV7-2 and TRBJ1-1, with 7 bases matching TRBD1. Germline trimming cut 5 bases from V and 8 bases from J; bases unmatched to any gene: 11. The germline V gene encodes CDR1 SGHTA and CDR2 FQGNSA. The length of the CDR3 is 14 residues. The CDR3 loop is CASSNRGPGGEAFF. For the CDR3, the DNA is TGTGCCAGCAGCAATAGGGGCCCAGGGGGAGAAGCTTTCTTT.

V and J are TRBV30 and TRBJ2-5; 11 nucleotides align to TRBD2. Germline-derived CDR1 and CDR2 are GTSNPN and SVGIG (reference sequence). The CDR3 runs 16 residues. Unmatched junction bases numbered 4, after V lost 0 bases and J lost 1 base. CDR3 nucleotides: TGTGCCTGGAGTGTACTTAGCGGGAGGGCCCAAGAGACCCAGTACTTC. This encodes CAWSVLSGRAQETQYF. Filled out from reference TRBV30 and TRBJ2-5, the complete variable domain reads SQTIHQWPATLVQPVGSPLSLECTVEGTSNPNLYWYRQAAGRGLQLLFYSVGIGQISSEVPQNLSASRPQDRQFILSSKKLLLSDSGFYLCAWSVLSGRAQETQYFGPGTRLLVL.

V gene TRBV6-5 combines with J gene TRBJ1-4, with D possibly TRBD1 on 6 matching bases. This CDR3 is built from 15 residues. Trimming shortened V by 2 bases and J by 3 bases, and 10 bases separated the two germline ends. The germline V gene has CDR1 MNHEY and CDR2 SVGAGI. The CDR3 coding sequence is TGTGCCAGCAGTTACAGCAGGACAGCTAATGAAAAACTGTTTTTT. It is translated as CASSYSRTANEKLFF.

The chain recombines TRBV14 with TRBJ2-7, with D hard to call. V dropped 2 bases and J dropped 5 bases, with 7 bases sitting between them. In germline, CDR1 is SGHDN, CDR2 FVKESK. The CDR3 extends over 12 amino acids. In DNA, the CDR3 is TGTGCCAGCAGCCAAAACTTCAACGAGCAGTACTTC. This translates into CASSQNFNEQYF.

A word on this clone: Additional DNA sequences in this sample encode the identical CDR3. The CDR3, as DNA: TGTGCCACCAGCAGGGAAATCAGGGGTTTGAGGGGGAATCAGCCCCAGCATTTT. This codes for CATSREIRGLRGNQPQHF. This chain uses TRBV15 with TRBJ1-5; TRBD1 is a possible D gene (6 bases). V lost 3 bases and J lost 4, with 22 bases in between. Germline CDR1 is LNHNV and CDR2 is YYDKDF (reference sequence). The CDR3 loop spans 18 amino acids.

DNA for the CDR3: TGTGCCAGCAGCGTGAACGGGGGGGGCTCTGGCACAGATACGCAGTATTTT. The encoded protein is CASSVNGGGSGTDTQYF. V and J are TRBV5-6 and TRBJ2-3, with 8 bases lining up with TRBD2. Losses at the gene ends were 4 bases for V and 1 base for J; bases not matched to a gene: 11. CDR1 is SGHDT and CDR2 is YYEEEE in the germline V gene. The CDR3 is 17 amino acids.

The chain is built from TRBV5-6 and TRBJ2-3; TRBD2 matches 8 bases. The junction had 2 bases not matched to a gene; V was cut back by 5 bases and J by 3 bases. The CDR3 contains 13 residues. Germline CDR1 reads SGHDT; CDR2 reads YYEEEE. The CDR3: CASRIAGTDTQYF. Written as DNA, the CDR3 is TGTGCCAGCAGAATAGCGGGAACAGATACGCAGTATTTT. The full variable domain, its missing parts supplied by reference TRBV5-6 and TRBJ2-3, is DAGVTQSPTHLIKTRGQQVTLRCSPKSGHDTVSWYQQALGQGPQFIFQYYEEEERQRGNFPDRFSGHQFPNYSSELNVNALLLGDSALYLCASRIAGTDTQYFGPGTRLTVL.

This clone was recorded a few times. This chain links TRBV6-1 with TRBJ1-6; the D gene is possibly TRBD1 (5 bases). The germline V gene encodes CDR1 MNHNS and CDR2 SASEGT. Trimming left V 6 bases short and J 5 bases short, with 8 bases between. CDR3 length: 13 residues. The CDR3 spells CASRRGDNSPLHF. The CDR3 bases are TGTGCCAGCAGGCGGGGGGATAATTCACCCCTCCACTTT.